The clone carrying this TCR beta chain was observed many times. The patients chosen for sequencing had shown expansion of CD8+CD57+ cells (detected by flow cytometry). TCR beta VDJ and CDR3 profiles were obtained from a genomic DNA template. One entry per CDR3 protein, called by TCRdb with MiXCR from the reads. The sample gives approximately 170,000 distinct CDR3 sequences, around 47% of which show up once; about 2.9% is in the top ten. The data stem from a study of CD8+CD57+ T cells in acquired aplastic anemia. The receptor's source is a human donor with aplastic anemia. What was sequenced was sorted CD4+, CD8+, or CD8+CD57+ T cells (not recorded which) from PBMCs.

The CDR3 nucleotides read TGTGCCACCAGTGGTACGGGAAGCAATCAGCCCCAGCATTTT. Encoded protein: CATSGTGSNQPQHF. V and J are TRBV24-1 and TRBJ1-5, with D hard to call. The CDR3 has 14 residues. V lost 5 bases and J lost 1, with 8 bases in between. Germline CDR1 is KGHDR and CDR2 is SFDVKD.